This TCR beta chain was sequenced in a study of molecular identifiers for immune sequencing clone quantification. Naive CD8 T cells were sorted, and the gate applied was CD8+CD4-CCR7+CD45RA+. Study observations and caveats: Highly expanded clone sizes could end up underestimated if a barcode were shared by identical TCR molecules. In naive cells, clones above 20 RNA copies held under 1% of molecules, whereas in effector cells they held over 99%.

Details on this clonotype: Its antigen is undetermined. A read error may explain this, as a much larger clone is one base away.

This CDR3 comprises 16 residues. The germline V gene has CDR1 DFQATT and CDR2 SNEGSKA (reference sequence). Via MiXCR, TCRdb re-called the PCR reads, giving one row per CDR3 protein. This table holds over 600,000 distinct CDR3 sequences, 15% to 20% found once. Input material: naive CD8+ T cells from blood, with Jurkat cell RNA spiked in. This sample's subset: FACS-sorted CD8+CD4-CCR7+CD45RA+ naive T cells. The chain joins TRBV20-1 to TRBJ1-5; D is ambiguous. This receptor was obtained from a human donor in good health. Some libraries in this study had Jurkat cell RNA spiked in. The CDR3 coding sequence is TGCAGTGCTAGGGATTATTTGCTCAGCAGCAATCAGCCCCTGCATTTT. It is translated as CSARDYLLSSNQPLHF.